A single T cell receptor (beta chain) is shown here with its context. The protocol was immunoSEQ multiplex PCR, while the TCRdb copy is restricted to in-frame clones and leaves out a portion. Of about 200,000 clones listed, 84% are singletons. This entry belongs to a study of blood T cell repertoires in COVID-19. Overall study context: Sources were T cells, B-cell-depleted T cells, or PBMCs; the material itself was cDNA or gDNA.

Germline loops: CDR1 SGHRS, CDR2 YFSETQ. The V end lost 0 bases, the J end lost 4 bases, and 16 bases lay between the germline ends. This CDR3 spans 16 amino acids. Material: peripheral blood. The V and J genes are TRBV5-1 and TRBJ1-1; maybe TRBD1 (5 bases). The source of this sequence is a human donor in a cohort sampled during active COVID-19. The CDR3 is CASSLAGGPGGTEAFF. As DNA, the CDR3 is TGCGCCAGCAGCTTGGCCGGAGGGCCCGGGGGCACTGAAGCTTTCTTT.